Given below is one T cell receptor (beta chain) in context. It has no known antigen specificity. There are no base qualities to consult, and no much larger clone falls within one base. Using the deep immunoSEQ assay, TCR CDR3 regions were amplified from genomic DNA by multiplex PCR. For each cell subset, the extracted genomic DNA was distributed evenly across all wells of several immunoSEQ 96-well plates, and each plate served as one replicate. Each replicate PCR for sorted subsets received about 220 ng genomic DNA, equal to tens of thousands of T cell genomes. The purified libraries were quantified using a Qubit 3.0 fluorometer, sized with a Bioanalyzer 2100, and then quantified again using the KAPA Library Quantification kit. Every immunoSEQ 96-well plate was sequenced on a dedicated single-read 150-cycle Illumina NextSeq 550 flow cell. As for the authors' bioinformatics: Because only junctional sequences without quality scores were contained in the immunoSEQ output, filtering matching that applied to full-length reads could not be performed. Sequences were annotated with PyIR, a Python wrapper for IgBLAST v1.9, and V/J genes and CDR3 were assigned using IMGT germline references. Reads were filtered out if the reads had weak V/J assignments (E-value above 1e-6), no CDR3, stop codons, out-of-frame junctions, or ambiguous translated residues. V3J clonotypes were defined by identical inferred V gene, J gene, and CDR3 amino acid sequence. Percentage overlap between repertoires was calculated by dividing the number of shared unique clonotypes by the size of the smaller repertoire. Three approaches were used to assess repertoire richness: RTK rarefaction, the Chao1 estimator, and Recon v2.1 estimates of unobserved clonotypes. OLGA was used to compute generation probabilities for all TCRbeta clonotypes that the gDNA method yielded from four donors. TCRdb obtained this table from immuneACCESS and retained in-frame rearrangements with V and J assigned. These tables miss some clones; where compared with another copy, unresolved V genes account for less than half of the shortfall, and the remainder is unexplained. From that table come the V and J calls and clone size; the DNA was used to work out D and trimming. For this sample there are approximately 600,000 clones; approximately 95% appear just once. The leading ten clones occupy over 0.1% of the sample.

Looking up the germline V gene (reference sequence) yields CDR1 LNHNV and CDR2 YYDKDF. Its CDR3 holds 15 amino acids, cysteine through phenylalanine. CDR3 DNA only is kept here, 45 bases in frame from base 1. Trimming costs V 5 bases and J 5 bases, and their ends lie 17 bases apart. This entry belongs to a study of shared clonotypes between healthy human individuals (dated by TCRdb to about 2020). About the investigation overall: A couple of women and a few men aged 18 to 49 years were included in the cohort. Per donor, three plates each were used for CD4 naive and CD4 memory, two for CD8 naive, and one for CD8 memory. To estimate repertoire size and how much clonotypes are shared between individuals, the study performed deep sequencing of blood TCR repertoires from about five healthy adults. Libraries were prepared and TCR repertoires were sequenced by different laboratories using diverse techniques, in order to increase sequencing depth and limit assay-specific biases. Each donor's leukapheresis produced roughly between roughly 0.85 and 9.5 billion PBMCs. What the research found in general, with its limitations: Estimated clonotype richness was generally larger for naive than for memory subsets. Rarefaction of sorted-subset datasets indicated incomplete sequencing despite the large sequencing depth. Pairwise subsampling indicated that sequencing depth was expected to affect the degree of clonotype sharing among donors. About 5% of naive CD4, 3.5% of naive CD8, roughly 2.4% of memory CD4, and 0.35% to 0.4% of memory CD8 clonotypes were shared across four donors. Sampling was restricted to blood, and TCR repertoires in tissues likely differ from the TCR repertoires found in blood. The small number of donors limited the genetic and exposure-history diversity represented. Higher generation probabilities were observed for clonotypes shared by all four sorted-subset donors than for non-shared clonotypes.

CD8 naive samples were CD45RO-negative cells positively selected for CCR7, giving a CD45RA+CCR7+ population that excluded TemRA cells. Donors were healthy HIV-negative adults with no recently reported acute infections or vaccinations. Only Caucasian adults living in Nashville, Tennessee, USA were represented among the donors. After blood collection by leukapheresis, PBMCs were isolated using Ficoll-Histopaque density gradient centrifugation and then cryopreserved in the vapor phase of liquid nitrogen. Purity and quantity of every magnetically sorted T cell population were checked by analytical flow cytometry. Genomic DNA was isolated from each sorted fraction and quantified by UV absorbance on a Nanodrop 2000c.

This clonotype was sampled from a woman aged 25 to 39 in good health. The rearranged chain carries TRBV15 and TRBJ2-3, with the D call tentatively TRBD1 or TRBD2, each fitting 6 bases. Source material: naive CD8+ T cells sorted from blood. This sample's cell subset or site label indicates: CD45RA+CCR7+. At the DNA level, the sequence is TGTGCCACCAGCGCTAACGCGGGACACAGAGATACGCAGTATTTT. Protein translation: CATSANAGHRDTQYF.